These T cell receptor beta chains were read from a single sample in a study of cytomegalovirus exposure and HLA in healthy donors. Profiling relied on immunoSEQ multiplex PCR, and the TCRdb table lists in-frame clones only, not all of them. This table has over 100,000 clones, about 61% appearing once. The sample taken for sequencing was PBMCs. Every receptor here comes from a woman aged 40 to 50 in good health and CMV-seronegative. The CDR3 runs from the conserved cysteine through the conserved F or W.

TRBV6-1	CASSEDPGGRLNQPQHF
TRBV19	CASRSDRGNQPQHF
TRBV5-1	CASSYSLRLAIGTDTQYF
TRBV11-2	CASSLGGRGRSGANVLTF
TRBV6-1	CASSGGLSSSYNSPLHF
TRBV5-1	CASSLGWAGGENTEAFF
TRBV9	CASSVGQGAREKLFF
TRBV30	CAWSVGRGNQPQHF
TRBV6-1	CASSRQGAVYNEQFF
TRBV5-6	CASSTGTGGLETQYF
TRBV10-1	CASSWTGRNQPQHF
TRBV5-1	CASRLLPGQGGYGYTF
TRBV6-1	CASSEGAANTEAFF
TRBV5-1	CASSLAFFGRRPPYEQYF
TRBV4-3	CASSQDYGVQETQYF
TRBV14	CASSQSPYYDREGTQYF
TRBV27	CASSTKGQGNEQYF
TRBV5-1	CASSLISSGVYEQYF
TRBV18	CASSRTGSSYEQYF
TRBV7-2	CASSVGQVETIYF
TRBV19	CASSIGTGVHEQYF
TRBV9	CASSVGVRGPDTQYF
TRBV5-4	CASSPAGVDSSYGYTF
TRBV5-1	CASSPLAGAPSDTQYF
TRBV7-8	CASSHRLAGEQYF
TRBV7-2	CASSLFSTSSRSIQYF
TRBV27	CASSLLAGGPETQYF
TRBV7-9	CASSFGGERNPGEQFF
TRBV6-6	CASSYDNSYEQYF
TRBV30	CAWSAGTGISYEQYF
TRBV28	CASSLVQGTEAFF
TRBV5-1	CASSTGRGLAGGEELFF
TRBV6-6	CASALTGETEAFF
TRBV9	CASSARLAGGHLWGDTQYF
TRBV7-2	CASSLEPKDRAGYTF
TRBV19	CASILRGGRNQPQHF
TRBV27	CASSLSSPNEQYF